This TCR beta chain was sequenced during a study of cytomegalovirus exposure and HLA in healthy donors. The CDR3 is 16 amino acids. The V segment lost 0 bases and the J segment 3 bases; nucleotides outside the gene matches: 6. Germline V gives CDR1 SQVTM, CDR2 ANQGSEA. Broader study findings: Cytomegalovirus status, reportedly, was diagnosed with high specificity and sensitivity by the classifier. Later analysis associated a missense DCLRE1C variant with TCR beta V- and J-gene trimming. There were some 150 TCR beta chains listed as cytomegalovirus-associated.

This clone has only a few counts. Its antigen is unknown. This PCR relied on a set of 60 Vbeta primers and 13 Jbeta primers. Per the original methods: Later analysis identified approximately 88 million unique TCR beta chains, about 10 million shared. Data came from immunoSEQ multiplex PCR; TCRdb stores just in-frame clones and leaves some out. V, J and clone size derive from that table, while D and trimming were established from the DNA sequence. The sample carries about 190,000 clones, approximately 81% recorded once. The TCR comes from a boy between 2 and 10 years old in good health and CMV-seronegative. The sequencing sample was made of PBMCs. The rearrangement joins TRBV29-1 to TRBJ2-2; 8 bases are shared with TRBD1. This chain's CDR3 is CSVEESGGADTGELFF. CDR3 DNA sequence: TGCAGCGTTGAAGAGTCAGGGGGCGCGGACACCGGGGAGCTGTTTTTT.